This TCR beta chain originates from a study of T-cell memory formation after mild COVID-19. Across the whole study: TCR clusters were largely donor specific. General study findings and limits: Clones that shrank (day 15 to 85) were balanced CD4/CD8, whereas later expanders leaned CD4+. Some SARS-CoV-2-responding clones were already detected in memory before infection.

This clonotype was observed a few times. Its antigen is unknown. Germline trimming cut 4 bases from V and 5 bases from J; bases unmatched to any gene: 6. The germline V gene has CDR1 MNHNS and CDR2 SASEGT. The CDR3 covers 15 residues. Amplification by 5'RACE using constant-segment primers produced TCR alpha and TCR beta cDNA libraries that carried sample barcodes and UMIs. TCRdb itself ran the 5' RACE reads through MiXCR, one entry per CDR3 protein. The repertoire includes fewer than 500,000 distinct CDR3 sequences, roughly 25% of them detected once, and 9.5% to 15% sits in the top ten. The origin of this receptor is an adult woman who had mild COVID-19 (a few samples of this study predate the infection). Cell type and time point are not known. V usage is TRBV6-1 and J usage is TRBJ2-5; 11 nucleotides agree with TRBD1. Input material: PBMCs or a T cell subset sorted from them (not recorded which). CDR3 bases: TGTGCCAGCAGTGTCCGGACAGGGGGCAGGGAGACCCAGTACTTC. Translated, it gives CASSVRTGGRETQYF.